A single sample gave rise to the 9 T cell receptor beta chains below, sequenced in a study of blood T cell repertoires in COVID-19. Sequencing used immunoSEQ multiplex PCR; TCRdb keeps in-frame clones, though not all of them. Of nearly 250,000 clones detected, more than 75% appear once; the ten largest clones hold around 1.5%. Sequencing input: peripheral blood. Receptors originate from an older woman who had recovered from COVID-19.

The chain is built from TRBV5-1 and TRBJ2-3, with D tentatively TRBD2 (6 bases). Looked up from germline, CDR1 is SGHRS and CDR2 is YFSETQ. V lost 7 bases and J lost 2, with 14 bases in between. This CDR3 has 14 amino acids. The CDR3 spells CASLRDSYTDTQYF. The CDR3 nucleotides are TGCGCCAGCCTTAGGGACTCGTACACAGATACGCAGTATTTT.

This clone showed up just a few times. The V and J genes are TRBV6-1 and TRBJ1-2; TRBD1 matches at 9 bases. The junction had 4 bases not matched to a gene; V was cut back by 6 bases and J by 2 bases. This CDR3 is 14 amino acids long. CDR1 is MNHNS, CDR2 SASEGT, per germline. The CDR3 spells CASSPGQGNYGYTF. The CDR3 DNA reads TGTGCCAGCAGCCCGGGACAGGGAAACTATGGCTACACCTTC.

V gene TRBV4-2 combines with J gene TRBJ2-7, with TRBD2 as a possible D gene (7 bases). The germline V gene encodes CDR1 LGHNA and CDR2 YNFKEQ. The CDR3 loop spans 16 amino acids. Trimming took off 2 bases at V and 3 bases at J, with 17 bases between the two ends. CDR3 in DNA: TGTGCCAGCAGCCAAAGGGGGGGGGCCCAACACTACGAGCAGTACTTC. Translation: CASSQRGGAQHYEQYF.

This clone appeared a single time. The chain uses TRBV11-2 and TRBJ2-7; the D is unclear. Germline loops: CDR1 SGHAT, CDR2 FQNNGV. There are 13 residues in the CDR3. The germline V and J ends were trimmed by 1 base and 3 bases, with 7 bases remaining between them. The chain's CDR3 is CASSLVSRYEQYF. CDR3 coding DNA: TGTGCCAGCAGCTTAGTGTCGCGCTACGAGCAGTACTTC.

V gene TRBV15 combines with J gene TRBJ1-2; D is undetermined. This CDR3 spans 13 amino acids. V was pared by 0 bases and J by 10 bases, with 12 bases between. Germline CDR1 is LNHNV and CDR2 is YYDKDF (reference sequence). The CDR3 loop reads CATSRDRIPNYTF. As DNA, the CDR3 is TGTGCCACCAGCAGAGACCGAATCCCTAACTACACCTTC.

The V call is TRBV28, the J call TRBJ2-2; 12 bases map to TRBD1. V shed 6 bases, J shed 5 bases, and the junction held 7 bases outside the gene matches. The CDR3 runs 16 residues. CDR1 MDHEN and CDR2 SYDVKM come from the germline V gene. This CDR3 is CASRGGDRGQTGELFF. Written as DNA, the CDR3 is TGTGCCAGCAGGGGCGGGGACAGGGGGCAAACCGGGGAGCTGTTTTTT. Full variable domain (remainder filled in from reference TRBV28 and TRBJ2-2): DVKVTQSSRYLVKRTGEKVFLECVQDMDHENMFWYRQDPGLGLRLIYFSYDVKMKEKGDIPEGYSVSREKKERFSLILESASTNQTSMYLCASRGGDRGQTGELFFGEGSRLTVL.

The chain combines TRBV11-1 with TRBJ2-1; D not certain. The CDR3 is 14 amino acids. CDR1 is SGHAT and CDR2 is FQDESV in the germline V gene (reference sequence). Between the trimmed V and J ends, which lost 0 bases and 1 base, there was a span of 4 bases. This chain's CDR3 is CASSLARSYNEQFF. CDR3 bases: TGTGCCAGCAGCTTAGCCAGGTCCTACAATGAGCAGTTCTTC.

The chain couples TRBV27 to TRBJ2-2; TRBD1 matches at 9 bases. The CDR3 contains 15 residues. Germline V gene lookup returns CDR1 MNHEY and CDR2 SMNVEV (reference sequence). V was clipped by 4 bases and J by 5 bases; unmatched bases: 5. This CDR3 is CASSSGQGWTGELFF. CDR3 nucleotides: TGTGCCAGCAGTTCGGGACAGGGTTGGACCGGGGAGCTGTTTTTT.

In its sample, this clone was seen once. This sample also contains other DNA sequences that code for the same CDR3. This chain uses TRBV4-2 with TRBJ1-6; D gene uncertain. CDR3 length: 12 residues. Germline V gene data show CDR1 as LGHNA and CDR2 as YNFKEQ. Trimming removed 3 bases from V and 7 bases from J, with 4 bases in between. The CDR3 protein is CASSQRNSPLHF. Written as DNA, the CDR3 is TGTGCCAGCAGCCAGCGAAATTCACCCCTCCACTTT.